This T cell receptor beta chain was sequenced during a study of CD8+CD57+ T cells in acquired aplastic anemia. Study overall: Sorted CD4+ plus CD8+ cells gave DNA averaging roughly 3.5 ug.

The germline V and J ends were trimmed by 1 base and 3 bases, with 10 bases remaining between them. In germline, CDR1 is SEHNR, CDR2 FQNEAQ (reference sequence). The CDR3 has 14 residues. The study's findings and limits: Roughly 31 CD8+ CDR3 sequences occurred in both the patients and the controls.

Both TCR beta VDJ combination and CDR3 sequence profiling were carried out. Genomic DNA was the template for this profiling. TCRdb reprocessed the reads via MiXCR and lists one record per CDR3 protein. This sample yields approximately 200,000 distinct CDR3 sequences, of which roughly 57% are seen a single time; 29% belongs to the top ten. Turning to this clonotype: Its matching antigen is unknown.

This chain links TRBV7-9 with TRBJ2-7, with D maybe TRBD1 (5 bases). The receptor was isolated from a human donor in good health. The sequencing sample was made of sorted CD4+, CD8+, or CD8+CD57+ T cells (not recorded which) from PBMCs. The CDR3 bases are TGTGCCAGCAGCTTAGGACAGCAGGGCTACGAGCAGTACTTC. It specifies CASSLGQQGYEQYF.